This T cell receptor (beta chain) was obtained from a study of blood T cell repertoires in COVID-19 (dated by TCRdb to 2018 to 2020). At the level of the whole study: Samples from collaborators originated in the United States, Italy and Spain and spanned both the acute and convalescent phases of COVID-19. The material from the prospective study consisted of cDNA or gDNA derived from T cells, B-cell-depleted T cells, or PBMCs. Subjects who had been exposed to COVID-19, were actively infected with it, or had recovered from it provided the deeply sampled blood TCRbeta repertoires that made up the dataset. The repertoires were released in a freely available public database meant as a resource for research on the immune response to SARS-CoV-2. The samples were drawn from the first 160 participants of the ongoing ImmuneRACE study and from under 1,500 subjects provided by 6 global collaborators. Nearly every sample came with metadata listing a de-identified subject ID, COVID-19 status, age in years and sex. HLA class I and class II types, where available, came from metadata supplied by the sample provider rather than from assay-based typing.

TCRbeta CDR3 regions were amplified from genomic DNA by means of the immunoSEQ Assay, a bias-controlled multiplex PCR. For the original study's pipeline: The number of nucleated cells in each sample was estimated from the amplification of reference gene primers within the assay. To quantify the absolute abundance of each unique TCRbeta CDR3 rearrangement, sequence reads were collapsed and filtered. For each sample, productive Simpson clonality was calculated as the square root of Simpson's diversity index across productive rearrangements. The clones in this table, taken by TCRdb from immuneACCESS, are in-frame only. Not every clone is retained; where verified, under half of the shortfall comes from an unresolved V gene, and the cause of the rest is unknown. V, J and clone size were drawn from that table, and D and trimming were deduced from the DNA. The sample contains roughly 140,000 clones, 88% of them found a single time. The ten largest account for 1.2% of the sample.

CDR1 MNHEY and CDR2 SVGAGI were looked up in the germline V gene. V is pruned by 6 bases and J by 5 bases, leaving 10 bases of the junction without a gene match. The CDR3 runs 14 amino acids, cysteine and phenylalanine included. The only DNA kept is the CDR3, 42 bases in frame from the first base. Participants in the prospective study were aged roughly 18 to 100 years, lived in over 20 United States geographic areas, and enrolled through a virtual design. In the prospective study, participants were assigned to cohorts based on the clinical history participants reported in a screening survey and a study questionnaire. Mobile phlebotomists in the prospective study collected whole blood, serum and a nasopharyngeal or oropharyngeal swab from every participant. Additional blood draws and questionnaires over an approximately two-month period could optionally be provided by prospective study participants. Blood samples from the prospective study were shipped frozen or at room temperature prior to DNA extraction.

Points the paper makes about the study in general: How much clinical and demographic metadata was included differed by source and by participant, and the metadata was provided uncurated.

About this clone: This receptor's antigen is unknown. Qualities for individual bases were not recorded, and no much larger clone is one base off.

This receptor was identified in a woman aged 25 to 39 with acute COVID-19. The specimen was PBMCs or T cells enriched from blood (not recorded which). The sequence joins TRBV6-5 to TRBJ2-7; 7 junctional bases match TRBD1. The bases are TGTGCCAGCAGCGCCTCCGACAGGGTGAACGAGCAGTACTTC. Its protein is CASSASDRVNEQYF.